This paragraph reports one TCR beta chain. As yet, its antigen is unknown. This sample is part of a study of cytomegalovirus exposure and HLA in healthy donors. The V gene end was trimmed by 3 bases and the J gene end by 3 bases; junction bases not matched to a gene: 3. Looked up from germline, CDR1 is KGHSH and CDR2 is LQKENI. This CDR3 spans 15 amino acids. PCR used 60 Vbeta primers and 13 Jbeta primers. Authors' data handling: In a later analysis, roughly 11 million of 75 million to 90 million unique beta chains occurred in at least two donors. Generated by immunoSEQ multiplex PCR, the TCRdb table keeps only in-frame clones and is missing some. For V, J and clone size, that table is used; D and trimming come from the DNA. This table holds under 140,000 clones, around 80% found once. Study outcomes and limitations: Sequencing probably produced one cluster of sequence variants that were highly shared.

This sequence was found in a man between 25 and 39 years old in good health and CMV-seropositive. The sample taken for sequencing was PBMCs. The rearrangement joins TRBV18 to TRBJ1-1; 11 bases are shared with TRBD1. The CDR3 nucleotides are TGTGCCAGCTCACCCGGGACAGGGGGGGACACTGAAGCTTTCTTT. It is translated as CASSPGTGGDTEAFF.